These 26 T cell receptor beta chains share one sample of origin, sequenced in a study of control samples from healthy donors and cancer patients. Sequencing was performed with immunoSEQ multiplex PCR; in TCRdb, only in-frame clones are kept and a portion is missing. The table shows about 170,000 clones, with roughly 89% occurring only once. The source material was blood. The receptors derive from a man aged 25 to 45 in good health.

The chain recombines TRBV6-1 with TRBJ1-1; D is unresolved. Trimming cost V 8 bases and J 1 base, with 8 bases left between them. The length of the CDR3 is 12 residues. Germline V gives CDR1 MNHNS, CDR2 SASEGT. DNA of the CDR3: TGTGCCAGCGGAGAGGGGAACACTGAAGCTTTCTTT. Its protein is CASGEGNTEAFF.

The chain links TRBV28 to TRBJ2-3; 11 positions match TRBD2. The CDR3 extends over 15 amino acids. The germline CDR1 and CDR2 sequences are MDHEN and SYDVKM. The junction had 6 bases not matched to a gene; V was cut back by 3 bases and J by 7 bases. CDR3 nucleotides: TGTGCCAGCAGTTTTTCGACTAGCGGGACCTATACGCAGTATTTT. Amino acids: CASSFSTSGTYTQYF.

V and J are TRBV5-4 and TRBJ2-7; D remains ambiguous. This CDR3 region has 13 residues. Germline loops: CDR1 SGHNT, CDR2 YYREEE (reference sequence). The V gene lost 4 bases and the J gene lost 0 bases, with 8 bases spanning the gap. CDR3 nucleotide sequence: TGTGCCAGCAGCGTAGGAGCCTCCTACGAGCAGTACTTC. Residues: CASSVGASYEQYF.

Only one count was recorded for this clone. This chain joins TRBV12-3 or TRBV12-4 and TRBJ2-1; D call uncertain. CDR3 length equals 11 residues. With 5 bases removed from V and 8 bases from J, the gap between germline ends came to 7 bases. CDR3 bases: TGTGCCAGCAGTAGATTGGATGAGCAGTTCTTC. As protein: CASSRLDEQFF.

For the CDR3, the DNA is TGTGCCAGCAGCTGGAGACAGAACACTGAAGCTTTCTTT. Its protein is CASSWRQNTEAFF. V gene TRBV7-3 combines with J gene TRBJ1-1; D not certain. The CDR3 contains 13 residues. The ends were cut back, 4 bases at V and 1 base at J, with 7 bases in the middle. Germline CDR1 SGHTA, CDR2 FQGTGA. Full variable domain (outside the CDR3, taken from reference TRBV7-3 and TRBJ1-1): GAGVSQTPSNKVTEKGKYVELRCDPISGHTALYWYRQSLGQGPEFLIYFQGTGAADDSGLPNDRFFAVRPEGSVSTLKIQRTERGDSAVYLCASSWRQNTEAFFGQGTRLTVV.

The CDR3 nucleotides read TGTGCCAGCAGTTATGGGACAGCGGCCCTTGGTTCACCCCTCCACTTT. Protein product: CASSYGTAALGSPLHF. The chain has TRBV6-6 and TRBJ1-6; 7 bases fit TRBD1. Per germline, CDR1 MNHNY and CDR2 SVGAGI (reference sequence). With 3 bases clipped from V and 9 bases from J, the junction kept 11 bases outside the gene matches. The CDR3 spans 16 residues.

The chain recombines TRBV28 with TRBJ1-2, with 7 bases aligning to TRBD1. The ends lost 2 bases at V and 8 bases at J; junction bases unmatched: 5. CDR1 and CDR2 from the germline V gene are MDHEN and SYDVKM. The CDR3 sequence is 13 residues long. CDR3 DNA: TGTGCCAGCAGTTTAGCAGGGGGAGTAGGCTACACCTTC. Translated, it gives CASSLAGGVGYTF.

This clone has just one count. The genes are TRBV7-2 and TRBJ1-4; D unresolved. This CDR3 has 15 residues. From germline, CDR1 is SGHTA and CDR2 FQGNSA. With 2 bases removed from V and 8 bases from J, the gap between germline ends came to 15 bases. CDR3 amino acids: CASSLYPPPGEKLFF. CDR3 nucleotides: TGTGCCAGCAGCTTATATCCCCCCCCTGGGGAAAAACTGTTTTTT.

This chain links TRBV5-1 with TRBJ1-6; 7 nucleotides match TRBD1. The CDR3 covers 16 residues. CDR1 and CDR2 from the germline V gene are SGHRS and YFSETQ. Trimming cost V 4 bases and J 4 bases; bases outside gene matches: 8. The CDR3 DNA sequence: TGCGCCAGCAGCGCGGACAGGAGAGGTTATAATTCACCCCTCCACTTT. Amino acid sequence: CASSADRRGYNSPLHF.

The chain has TRBV6-1 and TRBJ1-5; TRBD1 aligns across 7 bases. The CDR3 length is 16 residues. V lost 1 base to trimming and J lost 4 bases; unmatched junction nucleotides: 7. Germline lookup yields CDR1 MNHNS and CDR2 SASEGT. CDR3 protein: CASSEGLDRANQPQHF. In DNA form, the CDR3 reads TGTGCCAGCAGTGAAGGCTTAGACAGGGCAAATCAGCCCCAGCATTTT.

This sequence joins TRBV18 and TRBJ2-1; no firm D call. Germline V CDR1 and CDR2: KGHSH, LQKENI. The CDR3 is 14 amino acids. V dropped 0 bases and J dropped 7 bases, with 10 bases sitting between them. The CDR3 loop is CASSPPGLDNEQFF. In DNA form, the CDR3 reads TGTGCCAGCTCACCACCGGGTCTAGATAATGAGCAGTTCTTC.

This clone was seen only once. The chain is built from TRBV25-1 and TRBJ2-7; weak D call: TRBD1 (5 bases). Trimming took off 7 bases at V and 2 bases at J, with 12 bases between the two ends. The germline gives CDR1 MGHDK, CDR2 SYGVNS. The CDR3 spans 13 residues. The CDR3: CASTRGSTYEQYF. The DNA for the CDR3 is TGTGCCAGCACTAGGGGCAGTACCTACGAGCAGTACTTC.

The gene calls are TRBV11-3 and TRBJ2-7, with D perhaps TRBD2 (5 bases). V lost 3 bases and J 0 bases, leaving 6 bases between the germline ends. The CDR3 sequence is 13 residues long. Germline CDR1 is SGHNT and CDR2 is YENEEA. The CDR3 spells CASSFGSSYEQYF. The CDR3 DNA reads as TGTGCCAGCAGCTTTGGGAGCTCCTACGAGCAGTACTTC.

J is TRBJ1-3 and V is TRBV5-1; the D is unclear. V dropped 0 bases and J dropped 0 bases, with 7 bases sitting between them. This CDR3 has 15 amino acids. Germline values: CDR1 SGHRS, CDR2 YFSETQ. The CDR3 is CASSLATYSGNTIYF. In nucleotides, the CDR3 is TGCGCCAGCAGCTTGGCAACATACTCTGGAAACACCATATATTTT.

This clone was seen just once. This chain links TRBV27 with TRBJ2-7, with D maybe TRBD2 (6 bases). The V gene lost 2 bases and the J gene lost 4 bases, with 18 bases spanning the gap. This CDR3 contains 16 residues. Germline CDR1 reads MNHEY; CDR2 reads SMNVEV (reference sequence). CDR3 nucleotides: TGTGCCAGCAGTTTACTGGAGGGCTTGGTGCCGTACGAGCAGTACTTC. This sequence encodes CASSLLEGLVPYEQYF.

The chain links TRBV7-2 to TRBJ1-5; perhaps TRBD1 as D (6 bases). This CDR3 has 14 amino acids. CDR1 is SGHTA, CDR2 FQGNSA, per germline. Trimming cost V 2 bases and J 5 bases, with 10 bases left between them. The CDR3 region has the DNA TGTGCCAGCAGCTTAAAGGCAGGGGATCAGCCCCAGCATTTT. This gives the protein CASSLKAGDQPQHF.

The chain has TRBV7-9 and TRBJ2-1; D not certain. The CDR3 length is 12 residues. Germline V gives CDR1 SEHNR, CDR2 FQNEAQ (reference sequence). V lost 2 bases and J lost 7, with 6 bases in between. The CDR3 sequence is CASSLYPNEQFF. The CDR3 DNA follows: TGTGCCAGCAGCTTATACCCAAATGAGCAGTTCTTC.

The chain links TRBV27 to TRBJ2-1, with 9 bases lining up with TRBD2. V lost 1 base to trimming and J lost 8 bases; unmatched junction nucleotides: 9. The CDR3 runs 16 residues. Germline lookup yields CDR1 MNHEY and CDR2 SMNVEV (reference sequence). The CDR3 is CASSLLASGKVHEQFF. DNA for the CDR3: TGTGCCAGCAGTTTATTAGCTAGCGGGAAGGTCCATGAGCAGTTCTTC.

The rearrangement joins TRBV20-1 to TRBJ1-5; the D gene is possibly TRBD1 (5 bases). The CDR3 extends over 16 amino acids. V was cut by 3 bases and J by 5 bases, with 20 bases left in between. Germline assignment: CDR1 DFQATT and CDR2 SNEGSKA (reference sequence). CDR3 in amino acids: CSASFKLSGFYQPQHF. The CDR3 region has the DNA TGCAGTGCTAGTTTTAAATTGTCAGGGTTTTATCAGCCCCAGCATTTT.

The chain links TRBV7-8 to TRBJ2-2; D not certain. V was cut by 2 bases and J by 4 bases, with 17 bases left in between. The CDR3 has 17 residues. Germline CDR1 is SGHVS and CDR2 is FQNEAQ. CDR3: CASSLFRVPLTTGELFF. DNA for the CDR3: TGTGCCAGCAGCTTATTTAGGGTACCCTTAACCACCGGGGAGCTGTTTTTT.

V usage is TRBV5-1 and J usage is TRBJ2-1; 14 bases are shared with TRBD2. The CDR3 consists of 17 residues. Per germline, CDR1 SGHRS and CDR2 YFSETQ. Losses at the gene ends were 1 base for V and 8 bases for J; bases not matched to a gene: 8. The CDR3 is CASSLSPGTSGSDEQFF. The CDR3 nucleotides are TGCGCCAGCAGCTTGTCCCCCGGGACTAGCGGGAGTGATGAGCAGTTCTTC.

This clone appeared a few times. The chain has TRBV14 and TRBJ1-1; D is uncertain. The germline V and J ends were trimmed by 4 bases and 14 bases, with 17 bases remaining between them. The CDR3 is 12 amino acids. From germline, CDR1 is SGHDN and CDR2 FVKESK. The CDR3 loop reads CASSRNGGRYFF. For the CDR3, the DNA is TGTGCCAGCAGCCGAAATGGAGGAAGGTACTTCTTT.

For this clone: Relative to the germline gene, one junction end is altered; a read error may explain this. This rearrangement joins TRBV5-6 to TRBJ2-7, with 11 bases that match TRBD1. CDR3 length equals 14 residues. CDR1 and CDR2 (germline): SGHDT, YYEEEE. CDR3 bases: TGTGCCAGCAGCTTGGGACAGGACAGGGGGCGAGGTTATTTC. This encodes CASSLGQDRGRGYF.

The J gene is TRBJ1-2, the V gene TRBV19, with 8 bases lining up with TRBD1. The V segment lost 7 bases and the J segment 3 bases; nucleotides outside the gene matches: 7. CDR3 length equals 14 residues. The germline V gene has CDR1 LNHDA and CDR2 SQIVND (reference sequence). CDR3 sequence (DNA): TGTGCCAGTACCGCACAGGGGGGGGACTATGGCTACACCTTC. This gives the protein CASTAQGGDYGYTF.

This clone was detected once. The V call is TRBV19, the J call TRBJ1-1; 8 positions match TRBD1. Germline V CDR1 and CDR2: LNHDA, SQIVND (reference sequence). The CDR3 has 15 amino acids. V shed 5 bases and J 5 bases; nucleotides not matched to a gene: 10. As DNA, the CDR3 is TGTGCCAGTAGTTCCCGCTTACAGGGGGGGACTGAAGCTTTCTTT. The encoded protein is CASSSRLQGGTEAFF.

The chain combines TRBV13 with TRBJ2-7; 7 bases are a match to TRBD2. The CDR3 extends over 16 amino acids. The junction had 8 bases not matched to a gene; V was cut back by 1 base and J by 2 bases. The germline CDR1 and CDR2 sequences are PRHDT and FYEKMQ (reference sequence). CDR3 residues: CASSLEAGRPTYEQYF. The CDR3 DNA is TGTGCCAGCAGCTTAGAAGCGGGGCGCCCTACCTACGAGCAGTACTTC.